The clone carrying this T cell receptor (beta chain) was picked up one time. The source of the sample is a study of OX40 agonist ivuxolimab in advanced cancers. Across the whole study: Ivuxolimab was delivered to patients intravenously every 2 weeks at doses spanning 0.01 to 10 mg/kg.

The CDR3 runs to 15 residues. Germline CDR1 and CDR2: ENHRY and SYGVKD. Trimming left V 5 bases short and J 7 bases short, with 18 bases between. Some clones are missing from TCRdb's copy, which holds only in-frame ones; the method was immunoSEQ multiplex PCR. The repertoire holds under 85,000 clones, with just over 90% as singletons. The chain uses TRBV10-3 and TRBJ2-1; either TRBD1 or TRBD2 may fit D (5 bases each). This sequence was found in an adult with an advanced solid tumor such as melanoma, head and neck, liver or kidney cancer. The source material was CD4+ or CD8+ T cells sorted from blood, sampled in a trial of the OX40 agonist ivuxolimab. The CDR3 bases are TGTGCCATCAGTCGTGGGGACGGCACCAGAAATGAGCAGTTCTTC. This translates into CAISRGDGTRNEQFF.